This TCR beta chain originates from a study of blood T cell repertoires in COVID-19. Overall study: Material from acute and convalescent COVID-19 was sourced from the United States, Italy and Spain.

Only in-frame clones appear in the TCRdb table, and some are missing; sequencing was by immunoSEQ multiplex PCR. The sample records hundreds of thousands of clones, 89% being singletons. V lost 5 bases, J lost 8 bases, and 10 bases stayed unmatched. This CDR3 has 14 amino acids. Germline V gene sequence: CDR1 MDHEN, CDR2 SYDVKM. The sample was PBMCs or T cells enriched from blood (not recorded which). The rearrangement links TRBV28 to TRBJ1-1; 8 nucleotides match TRBD1. This clonotype was sampled from a woman between 25 and 40 years old who had recovered from COVID-19. Here the CDR3 reads CASSPAGTGGEAFF. In nucleotides, the CDR3 is TGTGCCAGCAGTCCCGCCGGGACAGGAGGCGAAGCTTTCTTT. Filled out from reference TRBV28 and TRBJ1-1, the complete variable domain reads DVKVTQSSRYLVKRTGEKVFLECVQDMDHENMFWYRQDPGLGLRLIYFSYDVKMKEKGDIPEGYSVSREKKERFSLILESASTNQTSMYLCASSPAGTGGEAFFGQGTRLTVV.